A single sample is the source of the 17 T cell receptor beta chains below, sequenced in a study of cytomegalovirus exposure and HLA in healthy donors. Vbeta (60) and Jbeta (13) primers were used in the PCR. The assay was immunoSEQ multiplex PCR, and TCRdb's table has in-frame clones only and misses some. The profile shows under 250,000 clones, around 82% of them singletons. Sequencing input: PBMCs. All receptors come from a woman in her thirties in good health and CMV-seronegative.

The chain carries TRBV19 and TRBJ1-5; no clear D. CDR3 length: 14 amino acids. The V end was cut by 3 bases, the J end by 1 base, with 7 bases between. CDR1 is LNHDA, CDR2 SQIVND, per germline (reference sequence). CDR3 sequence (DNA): TGTGCCAGTAGTATGCGGCGGAGCAATCAGCCCCAGCATTTT. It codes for CASSMRRSNQPQHF.

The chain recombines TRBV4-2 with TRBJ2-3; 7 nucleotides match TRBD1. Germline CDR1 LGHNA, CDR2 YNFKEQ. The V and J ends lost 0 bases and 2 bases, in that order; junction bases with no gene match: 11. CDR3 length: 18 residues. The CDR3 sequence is CASSQESGQESFTDTQYF. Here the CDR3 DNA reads TGTGCCAGCAGCCAAGAGAGTGGACAGGAGTCATTCACAGATACGCAGTATTTT.

The CDR3 loop reads CASQRGAPGNEQFF. CDR3 DNA sequence: TGTGCCAGCCAGCGGGGGGCCCCCGGCAATGAGCAGTTCTTC. V gene TRBV27 combines with J gene TRBJ2-1; 9 positions match TRBD2. The CDR3 extends over 14 amino acids. V trimming: 8 bases; J trimming: 6 bases; junction bases outside the gene matches: 8. Per germline, CDR1 MNHEY and CDR2 SMNVEV (reference sequence).

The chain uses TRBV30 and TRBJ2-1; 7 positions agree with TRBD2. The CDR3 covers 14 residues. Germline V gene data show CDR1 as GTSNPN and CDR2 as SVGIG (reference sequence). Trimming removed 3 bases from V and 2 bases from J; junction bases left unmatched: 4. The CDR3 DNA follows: TGTGCCTGGAGGGCGGGAGTTACCTACAATGAGCAGTTCTTC. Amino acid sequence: CAWRAGVTYNEQFF.

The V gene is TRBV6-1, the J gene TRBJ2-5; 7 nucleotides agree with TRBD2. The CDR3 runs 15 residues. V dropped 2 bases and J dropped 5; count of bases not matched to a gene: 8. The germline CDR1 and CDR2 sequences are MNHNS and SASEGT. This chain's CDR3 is CASSESGGTGETQYF. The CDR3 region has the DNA TGTGCCAGCAGTGAATCCGGGGGGACTGGCGAGACCCAGTACTTC.

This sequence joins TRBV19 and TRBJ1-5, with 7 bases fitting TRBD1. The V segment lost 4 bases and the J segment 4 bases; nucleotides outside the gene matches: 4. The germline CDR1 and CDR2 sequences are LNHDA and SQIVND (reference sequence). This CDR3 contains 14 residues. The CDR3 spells CASSSRDSNQPQHF. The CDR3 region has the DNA TGTGCCAGTAGTAGCCGGGACAGTAATCAGCCCCAGCATTTT.

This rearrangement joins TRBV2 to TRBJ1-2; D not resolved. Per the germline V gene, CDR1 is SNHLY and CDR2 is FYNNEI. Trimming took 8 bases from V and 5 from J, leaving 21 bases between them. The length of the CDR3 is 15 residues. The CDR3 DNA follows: TGTGCCAGCCCGAGACAAGGCTCTACCTATTATGGCTACACCTTC. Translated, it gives CASPRQGSTYYGYTF. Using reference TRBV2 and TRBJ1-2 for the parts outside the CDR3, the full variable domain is EPEVTQTPSHQVTQMGQEVILRCVPISNHLYFYWYRQILGQKVEFLVSFYNNEISEKSEIFDDQFSVERPDGSNFTLKIRSTKLEDSAMYFCASPRQGSTYYGYTFGSGTRLTVV.

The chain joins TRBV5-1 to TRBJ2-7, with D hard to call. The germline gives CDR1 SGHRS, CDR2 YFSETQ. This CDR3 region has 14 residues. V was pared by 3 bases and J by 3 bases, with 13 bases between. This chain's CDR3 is CASSSTIAGYEQYF. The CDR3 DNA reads TGCGCCAGCAGCTCCACGATAGCCGGCTACGAGCAGTACTTC.

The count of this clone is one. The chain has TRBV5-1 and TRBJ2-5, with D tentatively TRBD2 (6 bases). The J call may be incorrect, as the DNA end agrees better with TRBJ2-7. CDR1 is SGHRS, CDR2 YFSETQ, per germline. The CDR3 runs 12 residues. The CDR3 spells CASSPRGNEQYF. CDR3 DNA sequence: TGCGCCAGCAGCCCCCGGGGGAACGAGCAGTACTTC.

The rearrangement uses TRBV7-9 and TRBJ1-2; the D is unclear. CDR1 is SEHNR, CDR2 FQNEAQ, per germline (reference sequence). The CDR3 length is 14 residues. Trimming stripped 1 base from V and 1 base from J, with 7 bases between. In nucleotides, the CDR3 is TGTGCCAGCAGCTTAGTTCTAAATAACTATGGCTACACCTTC. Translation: CASSLVLNNYGYTF.

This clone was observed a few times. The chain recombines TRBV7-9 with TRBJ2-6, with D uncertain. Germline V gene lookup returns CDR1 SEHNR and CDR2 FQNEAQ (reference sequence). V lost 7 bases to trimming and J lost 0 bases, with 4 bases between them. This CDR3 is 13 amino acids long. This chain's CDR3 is CASTISGANVLTF. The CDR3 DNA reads TGTGCCAGCACCATCTCTGGGGCCAACGTCCTGACTTTC.

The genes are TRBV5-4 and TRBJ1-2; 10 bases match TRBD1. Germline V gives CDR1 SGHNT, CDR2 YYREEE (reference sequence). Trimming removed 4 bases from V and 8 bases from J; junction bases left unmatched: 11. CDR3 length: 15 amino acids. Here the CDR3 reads CASSPADGTGEGYTF. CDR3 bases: TGTGCCAGCAGCCCGGCAGACGGGACAGGGGAAGGCTACACCTTC.

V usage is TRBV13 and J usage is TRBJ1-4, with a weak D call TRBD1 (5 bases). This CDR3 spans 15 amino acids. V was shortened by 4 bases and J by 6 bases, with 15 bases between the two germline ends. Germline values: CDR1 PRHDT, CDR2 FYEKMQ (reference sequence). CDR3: CASSSPYGGDEKLFF. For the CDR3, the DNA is TGTGCCAGCAGCTCCCCCTACGGGGGAGATGAAAAACTGTTTTTT.

The CDR3 spells CARFGTRNYEQYF. The CDR3 DNA follows: TGTGCCAGATTCGGGACTCGCAATTACGAGCAGTACTTC. The rearrangement joins TRBV5-4 to TRBJ2-5, with D perhaps TRBD2 (6 bases). TRBJ2-7 explains the end of the DNA better; the J call may be wrong. Germline CDR1 SGHNT, CDR2 YYREEE (reference sequence). CDR3 size: 13 residues.

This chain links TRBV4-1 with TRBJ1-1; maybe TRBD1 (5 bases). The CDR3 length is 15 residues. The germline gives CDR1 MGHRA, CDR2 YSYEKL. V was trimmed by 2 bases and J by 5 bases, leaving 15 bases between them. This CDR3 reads CASSQRPSGRTEAFF. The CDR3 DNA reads TGCGCCAGCAGCCAAAGGCCCTCAGGGCGGACTGAAGCTTTCTTT.

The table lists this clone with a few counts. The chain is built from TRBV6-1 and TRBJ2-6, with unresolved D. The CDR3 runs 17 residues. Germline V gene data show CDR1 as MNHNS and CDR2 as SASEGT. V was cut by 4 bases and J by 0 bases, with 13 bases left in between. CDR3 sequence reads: CASSVRHLSSGANVLTF. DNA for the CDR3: TGTGCCAGCAGTGTTCGACACCTTAGCTCTGGGGCCAACGTCCTGACTTTC.

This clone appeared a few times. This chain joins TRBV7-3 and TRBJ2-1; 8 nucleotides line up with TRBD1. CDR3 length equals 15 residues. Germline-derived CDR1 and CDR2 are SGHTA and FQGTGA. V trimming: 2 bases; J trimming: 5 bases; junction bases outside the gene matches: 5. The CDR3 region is CASSLQGADNNEQFF. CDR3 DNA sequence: TGTGCCAGCAGCTTACAGGGGGCAGACAACAATGAGCAGTTCTTC.